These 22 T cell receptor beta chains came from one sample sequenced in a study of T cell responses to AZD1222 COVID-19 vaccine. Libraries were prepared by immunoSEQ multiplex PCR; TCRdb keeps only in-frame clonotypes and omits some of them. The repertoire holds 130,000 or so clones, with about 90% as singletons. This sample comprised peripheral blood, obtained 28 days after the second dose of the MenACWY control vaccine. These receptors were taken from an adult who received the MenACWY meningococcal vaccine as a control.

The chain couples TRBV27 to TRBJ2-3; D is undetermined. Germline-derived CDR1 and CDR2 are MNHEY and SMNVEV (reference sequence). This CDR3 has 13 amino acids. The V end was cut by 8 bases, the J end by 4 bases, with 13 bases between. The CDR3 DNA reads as TGTGCCAGCTCGCTTACCCGATCAGATACGCAGTATTTT. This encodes CASSLTRSDTQYF.

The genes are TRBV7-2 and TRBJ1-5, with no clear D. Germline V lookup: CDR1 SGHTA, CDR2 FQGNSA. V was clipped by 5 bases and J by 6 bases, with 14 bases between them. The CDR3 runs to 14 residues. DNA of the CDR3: TGTGCCAGCAGCCCAGTTCACGTCGGTCAGCCCCAGCATTTT. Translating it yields CASSPVHVGQPQHF.

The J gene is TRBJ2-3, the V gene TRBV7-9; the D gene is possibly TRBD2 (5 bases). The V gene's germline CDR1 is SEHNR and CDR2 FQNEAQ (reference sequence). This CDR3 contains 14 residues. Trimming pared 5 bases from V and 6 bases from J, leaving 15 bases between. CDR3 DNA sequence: TGTGCCAGCAGCCCGCTTACTAGAGGCGATACGCAGTATTTT. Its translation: CASSPLTRGDTQYF.

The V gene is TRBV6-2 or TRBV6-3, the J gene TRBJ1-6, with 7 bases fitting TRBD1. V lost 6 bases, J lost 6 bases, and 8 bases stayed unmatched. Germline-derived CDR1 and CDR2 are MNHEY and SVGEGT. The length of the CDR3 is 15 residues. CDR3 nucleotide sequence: TGTGCCAGCAGCCCCAGGGGGAAGGGTAATTCACCCCTCCACTTT. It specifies CASSPRGKGNSPLHF.

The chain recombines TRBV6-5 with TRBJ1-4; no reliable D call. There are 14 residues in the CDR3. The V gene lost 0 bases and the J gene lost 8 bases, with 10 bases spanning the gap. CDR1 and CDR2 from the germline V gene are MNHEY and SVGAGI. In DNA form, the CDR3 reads TGTGCCAGCAGTTACTCTCCGATTGGGGAAAAACTGTTTTTT. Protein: CASSYSPIGEKLFF.

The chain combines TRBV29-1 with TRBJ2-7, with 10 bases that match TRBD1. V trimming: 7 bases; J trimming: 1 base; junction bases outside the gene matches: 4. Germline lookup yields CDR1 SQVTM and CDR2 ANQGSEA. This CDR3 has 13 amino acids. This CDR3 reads CSGRTGGSYEQYF. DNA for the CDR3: TGCAGCGGGCGGACAGGGGGTTCCTACGAGCAGTACTTC.

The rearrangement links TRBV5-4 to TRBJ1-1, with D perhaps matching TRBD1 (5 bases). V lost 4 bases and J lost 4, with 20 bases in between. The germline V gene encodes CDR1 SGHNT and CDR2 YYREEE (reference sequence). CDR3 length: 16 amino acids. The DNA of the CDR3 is TGTGCCAGCAGCCCAGAGGGGCTCGGGAGGACCACTGAAGCTTTCTTT. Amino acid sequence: CASSPEGLGRTTEAFF.

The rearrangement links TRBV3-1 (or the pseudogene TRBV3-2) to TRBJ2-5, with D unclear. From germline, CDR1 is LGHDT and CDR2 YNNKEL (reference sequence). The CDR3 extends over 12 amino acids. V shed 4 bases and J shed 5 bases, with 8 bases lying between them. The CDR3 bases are TGTGCCAGCAGCCCCTTCGGCGAGACCCAGTACTTC. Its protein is CASSPFGETQYF.

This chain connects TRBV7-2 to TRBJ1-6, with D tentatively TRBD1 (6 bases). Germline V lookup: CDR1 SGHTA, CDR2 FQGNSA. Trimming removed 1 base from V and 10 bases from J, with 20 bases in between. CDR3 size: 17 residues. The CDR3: CASSLVGAGDIGSPLHF. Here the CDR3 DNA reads TGTGCCAGCAGCTTAGTAGGGGCAGGGGACATTGGGTCACCCCTCCACTTT.

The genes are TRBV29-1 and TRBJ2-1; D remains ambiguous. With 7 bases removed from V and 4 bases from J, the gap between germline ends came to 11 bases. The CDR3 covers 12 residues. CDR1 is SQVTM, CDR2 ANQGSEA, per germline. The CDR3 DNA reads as TGCAGCGGATTAACAGCTTACAATGAGCAGTTCTTC. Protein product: CSGLTAYNEQFF.

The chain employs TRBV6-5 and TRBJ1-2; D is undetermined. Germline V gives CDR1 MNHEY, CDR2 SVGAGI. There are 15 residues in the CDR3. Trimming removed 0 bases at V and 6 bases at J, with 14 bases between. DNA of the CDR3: TGTGCCAGCAGTTACTCGGGGAAGGCAGCGGATGGCTACACCTTC. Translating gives CASSYSGKAADGYTF.

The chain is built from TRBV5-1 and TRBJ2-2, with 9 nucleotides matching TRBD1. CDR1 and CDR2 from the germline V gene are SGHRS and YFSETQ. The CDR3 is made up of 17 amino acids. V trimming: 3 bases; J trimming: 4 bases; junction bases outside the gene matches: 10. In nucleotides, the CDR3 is TGCGCCAGCAGCTGGGAAAAGCAGACAGGGGGCACCGGGGAGCTGTTTTTT. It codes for CASSWEKQTGGTGELFF.

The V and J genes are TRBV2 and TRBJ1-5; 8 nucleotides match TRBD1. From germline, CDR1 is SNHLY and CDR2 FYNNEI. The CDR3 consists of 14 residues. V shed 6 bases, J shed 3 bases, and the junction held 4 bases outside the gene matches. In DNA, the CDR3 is TGTGCCAGCAGGCGGACAGGGCCCAATCAGCCCCAGCATTTT. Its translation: CASRRTGPNQPQHF. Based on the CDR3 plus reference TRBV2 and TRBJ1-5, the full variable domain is EPEVTQTPSHQVTQMGQEVILRCVPISNHLYFYWYRQILGQKVEFLVSFYNNEISEKSEIFDDQFSVERPDGSNFTLKIRSTKLEDSAMYFCASRRTGPNQPQHFGDGTRLSIL.

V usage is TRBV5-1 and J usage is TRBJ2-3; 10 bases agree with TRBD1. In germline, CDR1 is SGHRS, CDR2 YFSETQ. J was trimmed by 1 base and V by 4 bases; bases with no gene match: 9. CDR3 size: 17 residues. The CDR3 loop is CASSPSVGQGGTDTQYF. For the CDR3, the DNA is TGCGCCAGCAGCCCGAGTGTAGGACAGGGGGGCACAGATACGCAGTATTTT.

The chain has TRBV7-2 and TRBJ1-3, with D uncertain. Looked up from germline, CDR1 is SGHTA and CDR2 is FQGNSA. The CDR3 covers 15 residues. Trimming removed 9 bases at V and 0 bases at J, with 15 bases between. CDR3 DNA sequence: TGTGCCAGTCGGTCCCACCAAACCTCTGGAAACACCATATATTTT. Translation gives CASRSHQTSGNTIYF. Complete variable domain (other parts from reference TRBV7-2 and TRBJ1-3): GAGVSQSPSNKVTEKGKDVELRCDPISGHTALYWYRQSLGQGLEFLIYFQGNSAPDKSGLPSDRFSAERTGGSVSTLTIQRTQQEDSAVYLCASRSHQTSGNTIYFGEGSWLTVV.

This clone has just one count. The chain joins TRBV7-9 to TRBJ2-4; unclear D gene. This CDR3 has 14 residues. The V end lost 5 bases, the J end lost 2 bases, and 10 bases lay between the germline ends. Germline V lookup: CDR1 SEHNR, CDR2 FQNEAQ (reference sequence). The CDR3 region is CASSHSLPKNIQYF. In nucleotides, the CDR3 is TGTGCCAGCAGCCACTCTCTCCCCAAAAACATTCAGTACTTC. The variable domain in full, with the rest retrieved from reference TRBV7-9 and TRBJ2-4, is DTGVSQNPRHKITKRGQNVTFRCDPISEHNRLYWYRQTLGQGPEFLTYFQNEAQLEKSRLLSDRFSAERPKGSFSTLEIQRTEQGDSAMYLCASSHSLPKNIQYFGAGTRLSVL.

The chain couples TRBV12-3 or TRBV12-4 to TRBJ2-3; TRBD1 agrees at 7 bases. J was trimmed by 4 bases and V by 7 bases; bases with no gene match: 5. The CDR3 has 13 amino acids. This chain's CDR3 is CASNGQAPDTQYF. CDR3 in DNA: TGTGCCAGCAACGGACAGGCCCCAGATACGCAGTATTTT.

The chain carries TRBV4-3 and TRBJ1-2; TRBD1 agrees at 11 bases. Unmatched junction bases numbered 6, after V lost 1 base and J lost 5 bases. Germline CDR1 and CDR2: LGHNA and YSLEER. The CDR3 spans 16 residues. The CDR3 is CASSQGTGGYGYGYTF. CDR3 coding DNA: TGCGCCAGCAGCCAAGGGACAGGGGGCTACGGGTATGGCTACACCTTC.

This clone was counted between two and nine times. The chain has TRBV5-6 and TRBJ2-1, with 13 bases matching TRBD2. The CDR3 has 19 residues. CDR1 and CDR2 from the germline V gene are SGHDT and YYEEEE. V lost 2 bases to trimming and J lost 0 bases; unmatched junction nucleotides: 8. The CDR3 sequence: CASSLTAGLAGFSYNEQFF. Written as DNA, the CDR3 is TGTGCCAGCAGCTTAACCGCGGGACTAGCGGGGTTCTCCTACAATGAGCAGTTCTTC.

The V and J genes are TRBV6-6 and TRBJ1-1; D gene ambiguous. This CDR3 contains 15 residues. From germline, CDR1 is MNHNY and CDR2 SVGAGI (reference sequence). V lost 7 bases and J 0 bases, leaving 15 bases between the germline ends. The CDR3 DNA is TGTGCCAGCACCCCCTCGGTCCTTATGAACACTGAAGCTTTCTTT. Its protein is CASTPSVLMNTEAFF.

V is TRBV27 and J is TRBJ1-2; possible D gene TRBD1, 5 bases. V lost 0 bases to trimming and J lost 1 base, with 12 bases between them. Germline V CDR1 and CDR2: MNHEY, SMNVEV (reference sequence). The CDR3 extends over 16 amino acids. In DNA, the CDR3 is TGTGCCAGCAGTTTATCCGGGGCCGCGGGTAACTATGGCTACACCTTC. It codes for CASSLSGAAGNYGYTF.

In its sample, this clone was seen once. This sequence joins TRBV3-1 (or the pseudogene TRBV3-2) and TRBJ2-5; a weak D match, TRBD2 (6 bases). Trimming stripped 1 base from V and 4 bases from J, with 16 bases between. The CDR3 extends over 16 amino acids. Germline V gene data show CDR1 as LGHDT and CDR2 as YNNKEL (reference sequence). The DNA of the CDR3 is TGTGCCAGCAGCCAAGTAGGCGGGGCTCGATCAGAGACCCAGTACTTC. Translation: CASSQVGGARSETQYF.